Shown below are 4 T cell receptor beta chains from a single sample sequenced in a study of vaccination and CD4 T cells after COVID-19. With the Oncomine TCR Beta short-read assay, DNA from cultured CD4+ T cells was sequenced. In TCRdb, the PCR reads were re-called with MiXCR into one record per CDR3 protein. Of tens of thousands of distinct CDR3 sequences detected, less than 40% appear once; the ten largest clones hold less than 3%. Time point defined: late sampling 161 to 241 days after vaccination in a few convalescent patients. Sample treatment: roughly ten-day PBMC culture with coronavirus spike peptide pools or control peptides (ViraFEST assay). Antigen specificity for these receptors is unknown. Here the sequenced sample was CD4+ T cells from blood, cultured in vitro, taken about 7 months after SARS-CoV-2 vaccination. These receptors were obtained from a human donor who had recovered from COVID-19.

CDR3 coding DNA: TGTGCCAGCAGTTCTAGGGAAGGGAGAAGCACAGATACGCAGTATTTT. Its translation is CASSSREGRSTDTQYF. The V call is TRBV7-8, the J call TRBJ2-3; TRBD2 is a possible D gene (5 bases). V lost 6 bases and J 0 bases, leaving 16 bases between the germline ends. This CDR3 spans 16 amino acids. The V gene's germline CDR1 is SGHVS and CDR2 FQNEAQ.

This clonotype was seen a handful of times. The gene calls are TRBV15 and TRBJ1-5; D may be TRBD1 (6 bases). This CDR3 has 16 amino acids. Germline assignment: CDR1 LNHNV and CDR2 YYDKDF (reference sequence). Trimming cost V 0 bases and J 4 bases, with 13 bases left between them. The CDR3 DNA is TGTGCCACCAGCAGAGATCTCGGGGGCCGGAATCAGCCCCAGCATTTT. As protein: CATSRDLGGRNQPQHF.

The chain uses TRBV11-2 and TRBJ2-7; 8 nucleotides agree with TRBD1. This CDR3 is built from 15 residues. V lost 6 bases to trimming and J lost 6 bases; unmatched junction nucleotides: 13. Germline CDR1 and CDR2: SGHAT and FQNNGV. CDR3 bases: TGTGCCAGCAGGACGATTGTGGGACAGGATTCCGAGCAGTACTTC. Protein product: CASRTIVGQDSEQYF.

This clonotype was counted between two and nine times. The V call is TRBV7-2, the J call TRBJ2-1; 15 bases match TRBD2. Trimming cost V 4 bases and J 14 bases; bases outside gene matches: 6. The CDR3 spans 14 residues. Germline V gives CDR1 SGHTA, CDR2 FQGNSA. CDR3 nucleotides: TGTGCCAGCAGCTCAGGACTAGCGGGAGGGAATAAGTTCTTC. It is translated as CASSSGLAGGNKFF.